The 3 T cell receptor beta chains below were found in one sample sequenced in a study of graft-versus-host responses after intestinal transplantation. These receptors lack a known antigen. Assay used: immunoSEQ multiplex PCR; TCRdb lists only in-frame clones, some missing. This sample has 100,000 to 120,000 clones, with about 93% found just once. The sequencing used unstimulated CD8+ T cells sorted from spleen or lymph node cells, collected before intestinal transplant. The receptors come from a human donor who received an intestinal transplant.

This clone was detected only once. J is TRBJ2-7 and V is TRBV4-1, with D maybe TRBD2 (6 bases). Trimming cost V 3 bases and J 4 bases, with 19 bases left between them. The CDR3 runs 16 residues. From germline, CDR1 is MGHRA and CDR2 YSYEKL. CDR3 sequence reads: CASSQWRRLAPYEQYF. The CDR3 DNA reads TGCGCCAGCAGCCAGTGGAGGCGGCTAGCGCCGTACGAGCAGTACTTC.

V usage is TRBV5-1 and J usage is TRBJ1-1; 7 nucleotides line up with TRBD1. The J segment lost 8 bases and the V segment lost 3 bases, leaving 7 bases of the junction unmatched. CDR3 length equals 13 residues. Germline values: CDR1 SGHRS, CDR2 YFSETQ. DNA of the CDR3: TGCGCCAGCAGCTCGGTTGGGGGACAGGAAGCTTTCTTT. Encoded protein: CASSSVGGQEAFF.

The chain carries TRBV5-1 and TRBJ1-2; possibly TRBD1 for D (5 bases). The CDR3 spans 13 residues. V gave up 5 bases and J gave up 2 bases, with 10 bases separating them. Looked up from germline, CDR1 is SGHRS and CDR2 is YFSETQ. Here the CDR3 reads CASRPEGNYGYTF. As DNA, the CDR3 is TGCGCCAGCAGGCCCGAGGGGAACTATGGCTACACCTTC.